These 11 T cell receptor beta chains originate from one sample sequenced in a study of human T cells and chemical hapten exposure. Attachment of unique molecular identifiers to individual cDNA molecules was performed in the library. TCRdb analysed the reads with MiXCR anew, one entry per CDR3 protein. Of just under 4,500 distinct CDR3 sequences in the sample, around 48% were seen once. Treatment denoted: therapeutic diphenylcyclopropenone sensitization with weekly scalp DPC. The source was whole blood, collected before DPC sensitization or 2, 6, or about 24 weeks after (not recorded which). The receptors derive from an adult with alopecia areata. Some clones in this sample may be carry-over from other donors' samples. This table probably holds off-target reads from a library built for another chain.

Only a few counts were recorded for this clonotype. This rearrangement joins TRBV6-1 to TRBJ2-7; D is uncertain. The CDR3 has 13 amino acids. Trimming removed 5 bases at V and 6 bases at J, with 14 bases between. Germline assignment: CDR1 MNHNS and CDR2 SASEGT. The CDR3 bases are TGTGCCAGCAGTCGTGTTCGTCAGAGCGAGCAGTACTTC. It is translated as CASSRVRQSEQYF.

This clonotype was detected a few times. V and J are TRBV2 and TRBJ2-7, with D possibly matching TRBD1 (5 bases). V lost 7 bases and J 7 bases, leaving 20 bases between the germline ends. Per germline, CDR1 SNHLY and CDR2 FYNNEI. CDR3 length equals 14 residues. CDR3 DNA sequence: TGTGCCAGCACCCCGACAGTTACCCTTCGGGAGCAGTACTTC. It specifies CASTPTVTLREQYF.

This chain joins TRBV11-2 and TRBJ2-3; 8 bases match TRBD1. The CDR3 consists of 16 residues. Germline V gives CDR1 SGHAT, CDR2 FQNNGV. J gave up 0 bases and V 4 bases, and 6 bases lay outside the gene matches. The CDR3 bases are TGTGCCAGCAGCTCCTTGACAGGGGTGAGCACAGATACGCAGTATTTT. This encodes CASSSLTGVSTDTQYF.

The CDR3 region is CASSLRRGNTGELFF. DNA of the CDR3: TGTGCCAGCAGCTTACGGCGGGGCAACACCGGGGAGCTGTTTTTT. V gene TRBV7-2 combines with J gene TRBJ2-2; the D gene is possibly TRBD2 (6 bases). Germline V gives CDR1 SGHTA, CDR2 FQGNSA. V was pared by 2 bases and J by 2 bases, with 9 bases between. The CDR3 loop spans 15 amino acids.

The chain recombines TRBV28 with TRBJ2-1; 8 nucleotides line up with TRBD2. The V gene end was trimmed by 8 bases and the J gene end by 9 bases; junction bases not matched to a gene: 6. The CDR3 loop spans 12 amino acids. Per the germline V gene, CDR1 is MDHEN and CDR2 is SYDVKM. In DNA form, the CDR3 reads TGTGCCAGCCAAGCGGGAGAGCGTGAGCAGTTCTTC. This sequence encodes CASQAGEREQFF.

The CDR3 bases are TGTGCCAGCAGTGAAGCAGCCCTAGCGGGGTTGAGGAAGACCCAGTACTTC. Translated, it gives CASSEAALAGLRKTQYF. The gene calls are TRBV2 and TRBJ2-5, with 9 bases fitting TRBD2. The J segment lost 6 bases and the V segment lost 0 bases, leaving 11 bases of the junction unmatched. The CDR3 extends over 17 amino acids. Germline-derived CDR1 and CDR2 are SNHLY and FYNNEI.

This clonotype appeared a few times. This chain links TRBV18 with TRBJ2-7; D is possibly TRBD2 (5 bases). V dropped 3 bases and J dropped 0 bases, with 15 bases sitting between them. Germline CDR1 is KGHSH and CDR2 is LQKENI. CDR3 length equals 16 residues. The CDR3 DNA follows: TGTGCCAGCTCACCGGGTCCCGCGGGCCCCTCCTACGAGCAGTACTTC. It codes for CASSPGPAGPSYEQYF.

V gene TRBV3-1 combines with J gene TRBJ2-6; D is unclear. With 4 bases removed from V and 0 bases from J, the gap between germline ends came to 1 base. Germline values: CDR1 LGHDT, CDR2 YNNKEL (reference sequence). The CDR3 contains 13 residues. The CDR3 reads CASSPSGANVLTF. Written as DNA, the CDR3 is TGTGCCAGCAGCCCCTCTGGGGCCAACGTCCTGACTTTC.

This clonotype has just a few counts. V usage is TRBV20-1 and J usage is TRBJ2-7; possibly TRBD2 for D (6 bases). The length of the CDR3 is 13 residues. Germline CDR1 reads DFQATT; CDR2 reads SNEGSKA (reference sequence). With 0 bases removed from V and 5 bases from J, the gap between germline ends came to 11 bases. The CDR3 loop is CSARDGGPHEQYF. Written as DNA, the CDR3 is TGCAGTGCTAGAGACGGGGGACCCCACGAGCAGTACTTC.

This chain joins TRBV28 and TRBJ2-7, with D possibly matching TRBD2 (7 bases). The ends were cut back, 8 bases at V and 1 base at J, with 12 bases in the middle. The CDR3 runs to 13 residues. The germline gives CDR1 MDHEN, CDR2 SYDVKM. The CDR3 spells CASRGAKSYEQYF. CDR3 nucleotide sequence: TGTGCCAGCCGGGGGGCGAAGTCCTACGAGCAGTACTTC. The variable domain in full, completed from reference TRBV28 and TRBJ2-7, reads DVKVTQSSRYLVKRTGEKVFLECVQDMDHENMFWYRQDPGLGLRLIYFSYDVKMKEKGDIPEGYSVSREKKERFSLILESASTNQTSMYLCASRGAKSYEQYFGPGTRLTVT.

This clonotype occurred a few times. The rearrangement links TRBV7-9 to TRBJ2-3; TRBD1 is a possible D gene (6 bases). Germline V CDR1 and CDR2: SEHNR, FQNEAQ (reference sequence). The ends were cut back, 1 base at V and 5 bases at J, with 16 bases in the middle. The CDR3 sequence is 16 residues long. Here the CDR3 reads CASSLEPFTGKDTQYF. The CDR3 coding sequence is TGTGCCAGCAGCTTAGAACCATTTACAGGGAAAGATACGCAGTATTTT.